These 32 T cell receptor beta chains originate from one sample sequenced in a study of cytomegalovirus exposure and HLA in healthy donors. The PCR was carried out with 60 Vbeta primers and 13 Jbeta primers. Sequencing was performed with immunoSEQ multiplex PCR; in TCRdb, only in-frame clones are kept and a portion is missing. The sample lists roughly 180,000 clones, more than 70% seen once, with approximately 0.26% in the top ten. The sample was PBMCs. Receptor source: a boy aged 5-17 years in good health and CMV-seronegative.

This sequence joins TRBV11-2 and TRBJ1-1; D is unclear. Trimming removed 1 base from V and 7 bases from J, with 10 bases in between. The CDR3 is 13 amino acids. CDR1 SGHAT and CDR2 FQNNGV come from the germline V gene. CDR3 sequence: CASSLGIYGEAFF. CDR3 nucleotide sequence: TGTGCCAGCAGCTTAGGCATATACGGTGAAGCTTTCTTT.

This chain uses TRBV7-2 with TRBJ2-5; 13 positions match TRBD2. The germline V gene encodes CDR1 SGHTA and CDR2 FQGNSA. This CDR3 has 16 residues. The V segment lost 3 bases and the J segment 3 bases; nucleotides outside the gene matches: 4. The CDR3 sequence is CASSFAGTSGKETQYF. CDR3 DNA: TGTGCCAGCAGCTTTGCCGGGACTAGCGGGAAAGAGACCCAGTACTTC.

The chain links TRBV18 to TRBJ1-1; D gene ambiguous. Trimming took off 3 bases at V and 0 bases at J, with 8 bases between the two ends. Germline V lookup: CDR1 KGHSH, CDR2 LQKENI. The CDR3 sequence is 14 residues long. The CDR3: CASSPEYMNTEAFF. CDR3 in DNA: TGTGCCAGCTCACCCGAGTATATGAACACTGAAGCTTTCTTT.

Here the CDR3 DNA reads TGTGCCAGCCGGGGGGAGACCCAGTACTTC. It yields the protein CASRGETQYF. The V call is TRBV2, the J call TRBJ2-5, with TRBD2 as a possible D gene (6 bases). V lost 8 bases to trimming and J lost 5 bases, with 6 bases between them. The CDR3 runs to 10 residues. Germline assignment: CDR1 SNHLY and CDR2 FYNNEI.

This chain connects TRBV14 to TRBJ2-3; 7 nucleotides line up with TRBD2. The junction had 8 bases not matched to a gene; V was cut back by 1 base and J by 7 bases. Germline V gene lookup returns CDR1 SGHDN and CDR2 FVKESK. The CDR3 runs 15 residues. The CDR3 loop reads CASSQAGTTKNTQYF. Here the CDR3 DNA reads TGTGCCAGCAGCCAAGCCGGGACTACGAAAAATACGCAGTATTTT.

This chain uses TRBV2 with TRBJ1-1; D gene unclear. This CDR3 is built from 13 residues. Per germline, CDR1 SNHLY and CDR2 FYNNEI. Trimming pared 3 bases from V and 1 base from J, leaving 6 bases between. As DNA, the CDR3 is TGTGCCAGCAGTGACAACGGGAACACTGAAGCTTTCTTT. As protein: CASSDNGNTEAFF.

The chain couples TRBV7-2 to TRBJ1-2; no reliable D call. Between the trimmed V and J ends, which lost 9 bases and 3 bases, there was a span of 20 bases. Germline V gives CDR1 SGHTA, CDR2 FQGNSA. The length of the CDR3 is 15 residues. CDR3 DNA sequence: TGTGCCAGTCCGAAGTCGAGGTGGTATGACTATGGCTACACCTTC. It codes for CASPKSRWYDYGYTF.

In this sample, this clone turned up a few times. V and J are TRBV2 and TRBJ1-4, with 8 bases lining up with TRBD1. V dropped 6 bases and J dropped 5; count of bases not matched to a gene: 5. Per the germline V gene, CDR1 is SNHLY and CDR2 is FYNNEI. This CDR3 comprises 14 residues. The CDR3 nucleotides read TGTGCCAGCAGCCCCGACAGGGGCAATGAAAAACTGTTTTTT. Residues: CASSPDRGNEKLFF.

CDR3 sequence: CASSTRTGPDTQYF. DNA for the CDR3: TGTGCCAGCAGTACCCGGACAGGGCCCGATACGCAGTATTTT. The gene calls are TRBV2 and TRBJ2-3; 8 bases fit TRBD1. This CDR3 region has 14 residues. CDR1 is SNHLY, CDR2 FYNNEI, per germline. V was pared by 5 bases and J by 6 bases, with 7 bases of the junction left unmatched.

This clone was seen more than once but under ten times. V is TRBV9 and J is TRBJ2-7; 11 bases agree with TRBD2. CDR3 size: 15 residues. The ends lost 2 bases at V and 3 bases at J; junction bases unmatched: 4. Germline lookup yields CDR1 SGDLS and CDR2 YYNGEE. The CDR3 DNA is TGTGCCAGCAGCGTGCTAGCGGGAGGAAACTACGAGCAGTACTTC. Translation gives CASSVLAGGNYEQYF.

The chain couples TRBV5-4 to TRBJ2-7; 16 bases agree with TRBD2. V was pared by 7 bases and J by 0 bases, with 7 bases of the junction left unmatched. This CDR3 has 17 residues. Germline V gives CDR1 SGHNT, CDR2 YYREEE (reference sequence). The CDR3 reads CASRPGLAGGPSYEQYF. Written as DNA, the CDR3 is TGTGCCAGCCGACCGGGACTAGCGGGAGGGCCCTCCTACGAGCAGTACTTC.

In nucleotides, the CDR3 is TGTGCCTGGAGTTCCCGACAGGGAATCAAAAACATTCAGTACTTC. Its translation is CAWSSRQGIKNIQYF. The chain combines TRBV30 with TRBJ2-4, with TRBD1 matching over 7 bases. The V and J ends lost 2 bases and 3 bases, in that order; junction bases with no gene match: 7. CDR3 length: 15 amino acids. Germline V gene lookup returns CDR1 GTSNPN and CDR2 SVGIG (reference sequence).

The chain carries TRBV11-1 and TRBJ2-5; perhaps TRBD1 as D (6 bases). CDR3 length equals 14 residues. V lost 5 bases to trimming and J lost 7 bases, with 17 bases between them. Germline CDR1 SGHAT, CDR2 FQDESV (reference sequence). The CDR3 nucleotides read TGTGCCAGCAGCGCGCACAACAGGGTGGTGACCCAGTACTTC. Translating it yields CASSAHNRVVTQYF.

This clone was recorded a few times. The V call is TRBV2, the J call TRBJ1-2; the D is unclear. The V gene lost 6 bases and the J gene lost 10 bases, with 12 bases spanning the gap. Germline V lookup: CDR1 SNHLY, CDR2 FYNNEI. The CDR3 is 11 residues long. In DNA form, the CDR3 reads TGTGCCAGCAGCCGACGTCAGGACTACACCTTC. It yields the protein CASSRRQDYTF.

The rearrangement links TRBV6-5 to TRBJ2-7; D is possibly TRBD2 (6 bases). The length of the CDR3 is 15 residues. The V gene lost 1 base and the J gene lost 1 base, with 11 bases spanning the gap. CDR1 and CDR2 from the germline V gene are MNHEY and SVGAGI. The CDR3 spells CASSYFGGVSYEQYF. The CDR3, as DNA: TGTGCCAGCAGTTACTTTGGCGGGGTTTCCTACGAGCAGTACTTC.

V gene TRBV6-5 combines with J gene TRBJ2-3, with a tentative D call TRBD2 (5 bases). CDR1 MNHEY and CDR2 SVGAGI come from the germline V gene. Trimming stripped 2 bases from V and 0 bases from J, with 9 bases between. The CDR3 consists of 15 residues. This CDR3 is CASSYGRASTDTQYF. CDR3 DNA sequence: TGTGCCAGCAGTTACGGGCGGGCGAGCACAGATACGCAGTATTTT.

This chain uses TRBV29-1 with TRBJ2-1, with TRBD2 matching over 15 bases. J lost 1 base, V lost 7 bases, and 8 bases had no gene match. The CDR3 runs to 17 residues. The germline CDR1 and CDR2 sequences are SQVTM and ANQGSEA. The CDR3 DNA reads as TGCAGCGCCGGTGGGACTAGCGGGGGGTGGTCCTACAATGAGCAGTTCTTC. It is translated as CSAGGTSGGWSYNEQFF.

A word on this clone: At the DNA level, this CDR3 is encoded by other sequences in the same sample as well. The chain is built from TRBV2 and TRBJ1-5; the D is unclear. CDR1 is SNHLY, CDR2 FYNNEI, per germline. V was clipped by 2 bases and J by 5 bases, with 4 bases between them. CDR3 length: 12 amino acids. CDR3 DNA sequence: TGTGCCAGCAGTGAACCTGATCAGCCCCAGCATTTT. This gives the protein CASSEPDQPQHF.

CDR3 amino acids: CASSGSETQYF. The DNA of the CDR3 is TGTGCCAGTTCAGGGTCAGAGACCCAGTACTTC. The rearrangement uses TRBV2 and TRBJ2-5, with D maybe TRBD1 (5 bases). V shed 9 bases and J shed 4 bases, with 9 bases lying between them. The CDR3 spans 11 residues. Germline V gives CDR1 SNHLY, CDR2 FYNNEI.

This chain uses TRBV30 with TRBJ2-2; D might be TRBD2 (6 bases). Germline V gene sequence: CDR1 GTSNPN, CDR2 SVGIG (reference sequence). This CDR3 contains 13 residues. Trimming left V 2 bases short and J 6 bases short, with 10 bases between. The chain's CDR3 is CAWSSGGPGELFF. The CDR3 coding sequence is TGTGCCTGGAGTTCCGGAGGGCCCGGGGAGCTGTTTTTT.

V and J are TRBV6-5 and TRBJ1-5; D remains ambiguous. Trimming removed 0 bases from V and 0 bases from J, with 6 bases in between. The CDR3 covers 15 residues. Germline CDR1 reads MNHEY; CDR2 reads SVGAGI. CDR3 coding DNA: TGTGCCAGCAGTTACTCGCACTATAGCAATCAGCCCCAGCATTTT. Translated: CASSYSHYSNQPQHF.

The chain combines TRBV7-3 with TRBJ2-5, with a tentative D call TRBD2 (5 bases). The length of the CDR3 is 13 residues. Germline V lookup: CDR1 SGHTA, CDR2 FQGTGA. V was cut by 0 bases and J by 11 bases, with 13 bases left in between. The CDR3 DNA is TGTGCCAGCAGCTTAACGTGGGGAGACCAGCAGTACTTC. This gives the protein CASSLTWGDQQYF. The variable domain in full, completed from reference TRBV7-3 and TRBJ2-5, reads GAGVSQTPSNKVTEKGKYVELRCDPISGHTALYWYRQSLGQGPEFLIYFQGTGAADDSGLPNDRFFAVRPEGSVSTLKIQRTERGDSAVYLCASSLTWGDQQYFGPGTRLLVL.

The chain links TRBV28 to TRBJ2-3; 7 nucleotides line up with TRBD2. V shed 6 bases and J 1 base; nucleotides not matched to a gene: 13. The germline V gene has CDR1 MDHEN and CDR2 SYDVKM. CDR3 length equals 17 residues. This CDR3 reads CASSQTGLVQGTDTQYF. CDR3 sequence (DNA): TGTGCCAGCAGCCAGACTGGACTAGTGCAAGGCACAGATACGCAGTATTTT.

To note about this clone: Other DNA variants within this sample encode the same CDR3. The V call is TRBV5-4, the J call TRBJ2-3; 9 bases align to TRBD2. V was pared by 4 bases and J by 6 bases, with 9 bases of the junction left unmatched. The CDR3 has 15 residues. Germline CDR1 reads SGHNT; CDR2 reads YYREEE (reference sequence). The CDR3 sequence: CASSPSGGKADTQYF. CDR3 DNA: TGTGCCAGCAGCCCGAGCGGGGGGAAAGCGGATACGCAGTATTTT.

The rearrangement uses TRBV19 and TRBJ1-2; 9 nucleotides match TRBD1. The CDR3 extends over 17 amino acids. Losses at the gene ends were 4 bases for V and 0 bases for J; bases not matched to a gene: 9. Germline V gene data show CDR1 as LNHDA and CDR2 as SQIVND (reference sequence). CDR3 nucleotides: TGTGCCAGTAGTACGCCGGGACAGGGAACTTCTAACTATGGCTACACCTTC. Translated, it gives CASSTPGQGTSNYGYTF.

The chain combines TRBV9 with TRBJ1-5; the D is unclear. The CDR3 has 14 amino acids. V shed 0 bases and J shed 10 bases, with 14 bases lying between them. Germline CDR1 reads SGDLS; CDR2 reads YYNGEE. The CDR3 sequence: CASSVAELGEPQHF. Here the CDR3 DNA reads TGTGCCAGCAGCGTAGCTGAGTTGGGAGAACCCCAGCATTTT.

The chain has TRBV5-1 and TRBJ2-1; D gene uncertain. Looked up from germline, CDR1 is SGHRS and CDR2 is YFSETQ. Deletions cut 0 bases from V and 11 bases from J, with 9 bases between. This CDR3 is built from 12 residues. CDR3 coding DNA: TGCGCCAGCAGCTTGGAAAGCCCTAAGCAGTTCTTC. The encoded protein is CASSLESPKQFF. Using reference TRBV5-1 and TRBJ2-1 for the parts outside the CDR3, the full variable domain is KAGVTQTPRYLIKTRGQQVTLSCSPISGHRSVSWYQQTPGQGLQFLFEYFSETQRNKGNFPGRFSGRQFSNSRSEMNVSTLELGDSALYLCASSLESPKQFFGPGTRLTVL.

The chain uses TRBV5-1 and TRBJ2-7; possible D gene TRBD1, 6 bases. V gave up 4 bases and J gave up 10 bases, with 21 bases separating them. The CDR3 is 14 amino acids. Germline-derived CDR1 and CDR2 are SGHRS and YFSETQ. The CDR3: CASSPEQGSRFQYF. The CDR3 DNA follows: TGCGCCAGCAGCCCCGAACAGGGCTCCCGTTTCCAGTACTTC.

The V gene is TRBV29-1, the J gene TRBJ2-5, with a weak D call TRBD2 (5 bases). The V gene lost 4 bases and the J gene lost 3 bases, with 9 bases spanning the gap. The CDR3 is 12 amino acids. Germline V lookup: CDR1 SQVTM, CDR2 ANQGSEA. The CDR3 here is CSVARRKETQYF. The CDR3 coding sequence is TGCAGCGTTGCGCGGAGGAAAGAGACCCAGTACTTC.

The chain couples TRBV19 to TRBJ1-5; 7 nucleotides line up with TRBD1. CDR3 length equals 12 residues. The V gene end was trimmed by 5 bases and the J gene end by 16 bases; junction bases not matched to a gene: 11. Looked up from germline, CDR1 is LNHDA and CDR2 is SQIVND (reference sequence). The CDR3 spells CASSESLQGIHF. DNA of the CDR3: TGTGCCAGTAGTGAATCCTTACAGGGGATCCATTTT.

CDR3 sequence: CATSRDLGSTSSSYEQYF. In nucleotides, the CDR3 is TGTGCCACCAGCAGAGATTTAGGGAGTACGTCTAGCTCCTACGAGCAGTACTTC. The chain joins TRBV15 to TRBJ2-7; tentative D call: TRBD2 (5 bases). The germline V gene has CDR1 LNHNV and CDR2 YYDKDF (reference sequence). Trimming took 0 bases from V and 0 from J, leaving 18 bases between them. This CDR3 contains 18 residues.

This clone showed up just a few times. V usage is TRBV13 and J usage is TRBJ1-1; D perhaps matches TRBD1 (6 bases). CDR3 size: 16 residues. V was clipped by 2 bases and J by 1 base, with 14 bases between them. CDR1 PRHDT and CDR2 FYEKMQ come from the germline V gene (reference sequence). CDR3 in DNA: TGTGCCAGCAGCTTAAGCCCAGGGGAAGGGAACACTGAAGCTTTCTTT. Translating it yields CASSLSPGEGNTEAFF.